This T cell receptor (beta chain) emerged from a study of beta chain features in type 1 diabetes. With respect to this clone: The antigen remains unidentified.

Overall study results and limits: It was not settled here whether HLA type affects TCRB rearrangement.

Sequencing targeted expressed TCRB transcripts, as all isolated RNA had been reverse transcribed. Data came from immunoSEQ multiplex PCR; TCRdb stores just in-frame clones and leaves some out. The sample consists of almost 350,000 clones, approximately 8% of them appearing once. V lost 10 bases and J lost 5, with 9 bases in between. The germline V gene encodes CDR1 MDHEN and CDR2 SYDVKM. The CDR3 spans 10 residues. The sample consisted of central memory CD4+ T cells from blood. This chain joins TRBV28 and TRBJ2-7; D is unclear. The TCR originated in a woman aged 18 to 35 in good health. The CDR3 region has the DNA TGTGCCACCGCTGAAGACGAGCAGTACTTC. Its protein product is CATAEDEQYF.